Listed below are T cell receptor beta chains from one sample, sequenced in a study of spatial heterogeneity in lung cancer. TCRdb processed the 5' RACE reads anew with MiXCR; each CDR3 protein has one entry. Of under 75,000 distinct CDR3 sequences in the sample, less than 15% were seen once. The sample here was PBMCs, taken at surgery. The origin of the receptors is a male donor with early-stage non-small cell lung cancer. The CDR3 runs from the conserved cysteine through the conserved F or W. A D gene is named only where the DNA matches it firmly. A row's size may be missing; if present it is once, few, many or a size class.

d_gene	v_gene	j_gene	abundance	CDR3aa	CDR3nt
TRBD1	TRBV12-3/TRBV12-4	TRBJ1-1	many	CASSLAGQGEAFF	TGTGCCAGCAGTTTAGCGGGACAGGGTGAAGCTTTCTTT
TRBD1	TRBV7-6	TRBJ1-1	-	CASSRTTGVGTEAFF	TGTGCCAGCAGCAGAACGACAGGGGTTGGCACTGAAGCTTTCTTT
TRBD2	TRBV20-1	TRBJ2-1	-	CSVTSGSPRDEQFF	TGCAGTGTGACTAGCGGGTCCCCTAGGGATGAGCAGTTCTTC
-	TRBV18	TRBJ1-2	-	CASSPQEDGYTF	TGTGCCAGCTCACCACAGGAGGACGGCTACACCTTC
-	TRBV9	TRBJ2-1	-	CVSSVGLGNEQFF	TGTGTCAGCAGCGTAGGGCTGGGGAATGAGCAGTTCTTC
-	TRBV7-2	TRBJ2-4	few	CASSLLLAKNIQYF	TGTGCCAGCAGCTTACTCCTAGCCAAAAACATTCAGTACTTC
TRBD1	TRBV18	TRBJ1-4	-	CASSPPTGTEKLFF	TGTGCCAGCTCACCGCCGACAGGGACTGAAAAACTGTTTTTT
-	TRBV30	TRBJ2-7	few	CAWSGGVEQYF	TGTGCCTGGAGTGGAGGGGTCGAGCAGTACTTC
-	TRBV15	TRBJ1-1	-	CATSHRGGTEAFF	TGTGCCACTTCACACCGGGGGGGAACTGAAGCTTTCTTT
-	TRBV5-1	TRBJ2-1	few	CASSYRAGYEQFF	TGCGCCAGCAGCTATCGGGCAGGGTATGAGCAGTTCTTC
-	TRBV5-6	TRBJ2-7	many	CASSSAPYEQYF	TGTGCCAGCAGCTCCGCACCCTACGAGCAGTACTTC
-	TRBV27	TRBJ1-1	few	CASSLGTTAFF	TGTGCCAGCAGTTTAGGGACCACAGCTTTCTTT
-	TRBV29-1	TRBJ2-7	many	CSVGSGEIYEQYF	TGCAGCGTTGGTTCAGGGGAAATCTACGAGCAGTACTTC
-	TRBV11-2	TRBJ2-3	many	CASSFLGPSFNTDTQYF	TGTGCCAGCAGCTTCCTGGGCCCGTCCTTTAACACAGATACGCAGTATTTT
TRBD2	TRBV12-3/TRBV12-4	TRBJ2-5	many	CASRTSGQETQYF	TGTGCCAGCAGGACTAGCGGACAAGAGACCCAGTACTTC
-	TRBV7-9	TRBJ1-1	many	CASSQVGTEAFF	TGTGCCAGCAGCCAGGTTGGGACTGAAGCTTTCTTT
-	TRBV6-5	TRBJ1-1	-	CASREPGRQKAFF	TGTGCCAGCAGAGAACCGGGACGGCAAAAAGCTTTCTTT
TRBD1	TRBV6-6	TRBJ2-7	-	CASSYPGQGSYEQYF	TGTGCCAGCAGTTACCCGGGACAGGGATCCTACGAGCAGTACTTC
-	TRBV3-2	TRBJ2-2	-	CASSHPGAGHTNTGELFF	TGTGCCAGCAGCCACCCTGGTGCGGGACACACGAACACCGGGGAGCTGTTTTTT
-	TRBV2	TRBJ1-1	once	CASRGYTEAFF	TGTGCCAGCAGAGGGTACACTGAAGCTTTCTTT
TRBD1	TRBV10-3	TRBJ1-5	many	CAISESINRGQGQPQHF	TGTGCCATCAGTGAGTCGATAAACAGGGGGCAGGGGCAGCCCCAGCATTTT
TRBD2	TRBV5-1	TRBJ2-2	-	CASSRLADTGELFF	TGCGCCAGCAGCCGACTAGCGGACACCGGGGAGCTGTTTTTT
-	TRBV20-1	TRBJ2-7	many	CSARVRGGYEQYF	TGCAGTGCTAGAGTCCGTGGAGGCTACGAGCAGTACTTC
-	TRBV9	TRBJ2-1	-	CASSVALLAGNEQFF	TGTGCCAGCAGCGTAGCTTTACTAGCAGGGAATGAGCAGTTCTTC
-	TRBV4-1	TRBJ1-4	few	CASSLLPWGEKLFF	TGCGCCAGCAGCCTTCTTCCTTGGGGTGAAAAACTGTTTTTT
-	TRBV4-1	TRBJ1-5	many	CASSQDLAGFHQPQHF	TGCGCCAGCAGCCAAGATTTAGCAGGGTTTCATCAGCCCCAGCATTTT
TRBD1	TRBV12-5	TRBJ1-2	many	CASGLETGVYGYTF	TGTGCTAGTGGTTTGGAGACAGGGGTCTATGGCTACACCTTC
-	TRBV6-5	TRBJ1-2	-	CASSGSGTKDYGYTF	TGTGCCAGCAGTGGTTCGGGGACGAAAGACTATGGCTACACCTTC
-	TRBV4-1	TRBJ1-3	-	CASSQDLSLQRVIF	TGCGCCAGCAGCCAAGACTTGAGCCTCCAGAGAGTCATTTTT
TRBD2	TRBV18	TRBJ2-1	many	CASSPGLAGDNEQFF	TGTGCCAGCTCACCTGGACTAGCGGGAGACAATGAGCAGTTCTTC
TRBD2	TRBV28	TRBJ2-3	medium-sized	CASSGLTSGSTDTQYF	TGTGCCAGCAGTGGCCTTACTAGCGGGAGCACAGATACGCAGTATTTT
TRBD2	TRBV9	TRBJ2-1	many	CASSVVTSGNEQFF	TGTGCCAGCAGCGTAGTGACTAGCGGAAATGAGCAGTTCTTC
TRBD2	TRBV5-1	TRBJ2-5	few	CASALLAGGHEETQYF	TGCGCCAGCGCACTACTAGCGGGAGGCCACGAAGAGACCCAGTACTTC
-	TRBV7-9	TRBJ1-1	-	CASSLDTFITEAFF	TGTGCCAGCAGCTTAGATACCTTCATCACTGAAGCTTTCTTT
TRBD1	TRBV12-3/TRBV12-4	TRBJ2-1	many	CASSPTGGAYNEQFF	TGTGCCAGCAGTCCGACAGGGGGCGCGTACAATGAGCAGTTCTTC
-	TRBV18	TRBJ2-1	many	CASSPINNEQFF	TGTGCCAGCTCACCGATAAACAATGAGCAGTTCTTC
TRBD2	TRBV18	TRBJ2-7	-	CASSHPGLDEQYF	TGTGCCAGCTCACACCCGGGACTAGACGAGCAGTACTTC
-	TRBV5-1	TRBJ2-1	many	CASSLTGSSYNEQFF	TGCGCCAGCAGCTTGACCGGGAGCTCCTACAATGAGCAGTTCTTC
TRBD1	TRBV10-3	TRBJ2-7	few	CATDAGTGGPSYEQYF	TGTGCCACCGACGCCGGGACAGGGGGACCTTCCTACGAGCAGTACTTC
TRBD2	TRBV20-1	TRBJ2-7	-	CSAAGTSGSYEQYF	TGCAGTGCTGCCGGGACTAGCGGGAGTTACGAGCAGTACTTC
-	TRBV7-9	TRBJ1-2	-	CASSFSQGIGGYTF	TGTGCCAGCAGCTTCTCCCAGGGTATTGGTGGCTACACCTTC
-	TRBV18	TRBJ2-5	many	CASSQDRFQETQYF	TGTGCCAGCTCACAAGACAGGTTCCAAGAGACCCAGTACTTC